This T cell receptor (beta chain) comes out of a study of CD8+CD57+ T cells in acquired aplastic anemia. A remark on this clonotype: What it recognizes is unknown.

The TCR beta profiling, which covered VDJ combination and CDR3 sequence, was carried out using genomic DNA as the template. TCRdb re-derived calls from the reads in MiXCR, one entry per CDR3 protein. Of 250,000 to 300,000 distinct CDR3 sequences listed, about 56% were seen once; the top ten hold 7% to 9%. General study results and limits: Patients and controls shared 25 to 30 CD8+ CDR3 sequences.

CDR1 and CDR2 from the germline V gene are SGHDT and YYEEEE. V gave up 4 bases and J gave up 0 bases, with 4 bases separating them. The CDR3 has 12 residues. The chain employs TRBV5-6 and TRBJ1-2; no reliable D call. Input material: sorted CD4+, CD8+, or CD8+CD57+ T cells (not recorded which) from PBMCs. This clonotype originated in a human donor with severe aplastic anemia or a healthy control (not recorded which). CDR3 sequence reads: CASSSSNYGYTF. The CDR3 nucleotides are TGTGCCAGCAGCAGCTCTAACTATGGCTACACCTTC.